This T cell receptor (beta chain) derives from a study of T cells in Graves' hyperthyroidism and ophthalmopathy. The CDR3 is 18 amino acids. V gave up 3 bases and J gave up 0 bases, with 21 bases separating them. CDR1 and CDR2 from the germline V gene are GTSNPN and SVGIG (reference sequence). In this sample, this clonotype turned up many times. Amplified TCR beta CDR3 regions derived from RNA transcripts. First-round RT-PCR targeting the TCR CDR3 was performed with the HTBI primer set. TCRdb reprocessed the multiplex PCR reads with MiXCR, giving one entry per CDR3 protein. The profile covers approximately 400,000 distinct CDR3 sequences, with about 14% appearing a single time and 20% taken by the ten largest.

The sample comprised blood. The clonotype comes from a young woman with Graves' ophthalmopathy. The chain has TRBV30 and TRBJ2-1, with D maybe TRBD2 (6 bases). CDR3 loop: CAWRSKAGRFSSYNEQFF. The CDR3, as DNA: TGTGCCTGGAGAAGCAAGGCGGGGCGCTTCAGCTCCTACAATGAGCAGTTCTTC.